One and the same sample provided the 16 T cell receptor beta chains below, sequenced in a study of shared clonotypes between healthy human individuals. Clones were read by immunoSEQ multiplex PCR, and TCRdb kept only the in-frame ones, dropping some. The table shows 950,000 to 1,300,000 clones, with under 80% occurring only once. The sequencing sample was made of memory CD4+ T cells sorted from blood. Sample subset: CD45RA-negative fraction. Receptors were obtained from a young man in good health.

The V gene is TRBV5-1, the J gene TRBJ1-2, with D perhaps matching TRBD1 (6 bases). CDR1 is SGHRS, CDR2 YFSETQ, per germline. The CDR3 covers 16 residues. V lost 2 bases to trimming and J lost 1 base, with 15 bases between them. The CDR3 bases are TGCGCCAGCAGCTTTAGACAGGACGCCGGTAACTATGGCTACACCTTC. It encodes CASSFRQDAGNYGYTF.

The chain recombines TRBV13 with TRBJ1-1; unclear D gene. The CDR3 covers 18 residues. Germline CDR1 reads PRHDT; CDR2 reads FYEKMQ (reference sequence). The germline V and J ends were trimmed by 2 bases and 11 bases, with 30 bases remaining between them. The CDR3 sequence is CASSLTSPSPGSTRRAFF. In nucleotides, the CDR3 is TGTGCCAGCAGCTTAACGAGTCCCAGTCCCGGGTCGACCCGGAGGGCTTTCTTT. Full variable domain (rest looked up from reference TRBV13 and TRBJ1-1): AAGVIQSPRHLIKEKRETATLKCYPIPRHDTVYWYQQGPGQDPQFLISFYEKMQSDKGSIPDRFSAQQFSDYHSELNMSSLELGDSALYFCASSLTSPSPGSTRRAFFGQGTRLTVV.

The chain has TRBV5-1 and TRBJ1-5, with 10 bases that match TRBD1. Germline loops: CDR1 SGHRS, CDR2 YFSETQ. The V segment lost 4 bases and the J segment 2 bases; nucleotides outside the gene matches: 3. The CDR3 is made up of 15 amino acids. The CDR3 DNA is TGCGCCAGCAGCGGGGACAGGGGTGGCAATCAGCCCCAGCATTTT. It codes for CASSGDRGGNQPQHF.

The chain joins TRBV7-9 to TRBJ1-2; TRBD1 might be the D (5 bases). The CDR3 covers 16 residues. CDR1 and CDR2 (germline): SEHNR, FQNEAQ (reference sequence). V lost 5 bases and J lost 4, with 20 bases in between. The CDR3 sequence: CASSLPQGDHGYGYTF. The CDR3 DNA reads TGTGCCAGCAGCCTCCCCCAAGGGGACCATGGCTATGGCTACACCTTC.

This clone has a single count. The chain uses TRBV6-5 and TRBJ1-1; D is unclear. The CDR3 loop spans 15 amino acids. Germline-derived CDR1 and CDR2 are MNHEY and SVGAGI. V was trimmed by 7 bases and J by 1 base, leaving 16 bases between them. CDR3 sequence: CASTLGGLANTEAFF. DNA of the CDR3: TGTGCCAGCACCCTAGGAGGACTTGCGAACACTGAAGCTTTCTTT.

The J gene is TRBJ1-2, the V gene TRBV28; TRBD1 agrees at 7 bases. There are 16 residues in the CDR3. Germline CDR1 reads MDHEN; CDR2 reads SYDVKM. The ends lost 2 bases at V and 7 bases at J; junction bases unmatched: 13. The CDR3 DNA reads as TGTGCCAGCAGTTTAGATTGGGATTATCAGGGGGTTGGCTACACCTTC. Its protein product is CASSLDWDYQGVGYTF.

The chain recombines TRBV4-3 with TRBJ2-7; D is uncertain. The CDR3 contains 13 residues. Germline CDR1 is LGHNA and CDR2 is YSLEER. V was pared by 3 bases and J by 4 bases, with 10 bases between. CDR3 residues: CASSQEIRYEQYF. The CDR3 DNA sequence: TGCGCCAGCAGCCAGGAGATCCGGTACGAGCAGTACTTC.

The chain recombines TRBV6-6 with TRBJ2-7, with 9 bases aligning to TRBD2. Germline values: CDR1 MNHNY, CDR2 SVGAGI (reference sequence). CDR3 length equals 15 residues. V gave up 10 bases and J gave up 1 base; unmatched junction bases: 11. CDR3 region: CATTGMTSGSYEQYF. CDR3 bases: TGTGCCACCACCGGTATGACTAGCGGTTCCTACGAGCAGTACTTC.

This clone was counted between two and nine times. The CDR3: CASSAGVTQETQYF. Written as DNA, the CDR3 is TGTGCCAGCAGCGCGGGTGTTACCCAAGAGACCCAGTACTTC. The chain links TRBV5-4 to TRBJ2-5, with D possibly TRBD2 on 5 matching bases. The germline V and J ends were trimmed by 4 bases and 1 base, with 11 bases remaining between them. This CDR3 spans 14 amino acids. CDR1 is SGHNT and CDR2 is YYREEE in the germline V gene (reference sequence). Looking up the rest from reference TRBV5-4 and TRBJ2-5 gives the full variable domain: ETGVTQSPTHLIKTRGQQVTLRCSSQSGHNTVSWYQQALGQGPQFIFQYYREEENGRGNFPPRFSGLQFPNYSSELNVNALELDDSALYLCASSAGVTQETQYFGPGTRLLVL.

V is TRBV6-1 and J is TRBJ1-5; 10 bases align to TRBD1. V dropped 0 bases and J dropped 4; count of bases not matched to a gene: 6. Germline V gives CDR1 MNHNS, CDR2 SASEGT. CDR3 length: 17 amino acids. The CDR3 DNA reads TGTGCCAGCAGTGAAGCGCTGACAGGGGGCGTTAATCAGCCCCAGCATTTT. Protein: CASSEALTGGVNQPQHF.

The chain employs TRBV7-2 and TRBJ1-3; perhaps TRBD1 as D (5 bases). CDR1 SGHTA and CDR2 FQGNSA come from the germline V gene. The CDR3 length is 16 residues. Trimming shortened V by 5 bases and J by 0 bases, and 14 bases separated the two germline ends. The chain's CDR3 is CASSPKGRLSGNTIYF. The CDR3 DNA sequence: TGTGCCAGCAGCCCCAAGGGACGGCTCTCTGGAAACACCATATATTTT.

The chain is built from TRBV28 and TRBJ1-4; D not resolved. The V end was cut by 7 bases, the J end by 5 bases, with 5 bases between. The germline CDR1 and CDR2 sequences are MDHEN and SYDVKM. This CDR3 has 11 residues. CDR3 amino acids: CASNRNEKLFF. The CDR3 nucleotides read TGTGCCAGCAACCGGAATGAAAAACTGTTTTTT.

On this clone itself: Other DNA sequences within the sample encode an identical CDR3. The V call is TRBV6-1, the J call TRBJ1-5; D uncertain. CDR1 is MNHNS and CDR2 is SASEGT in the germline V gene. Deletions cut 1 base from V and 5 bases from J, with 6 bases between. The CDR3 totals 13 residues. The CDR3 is CASSEVGDQPQHF. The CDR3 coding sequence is TGTGCCAGCAGTGAAGTGGGCGATCAGCCCCAGCATTTT.

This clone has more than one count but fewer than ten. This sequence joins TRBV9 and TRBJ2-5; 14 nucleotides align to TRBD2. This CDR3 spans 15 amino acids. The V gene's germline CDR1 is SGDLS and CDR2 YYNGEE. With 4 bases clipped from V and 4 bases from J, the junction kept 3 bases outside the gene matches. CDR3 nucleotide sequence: TGTGCCAGCAGCCCGGGACTAGCGGGAGCAGAGACCCAGTACTTC. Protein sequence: CASSPGLAGAETQYF.

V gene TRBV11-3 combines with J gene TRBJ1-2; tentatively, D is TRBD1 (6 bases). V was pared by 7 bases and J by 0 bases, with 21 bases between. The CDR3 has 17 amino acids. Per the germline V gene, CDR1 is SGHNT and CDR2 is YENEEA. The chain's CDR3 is CASNVVKRQAPNYGYTF. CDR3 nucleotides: TGTGCCAGCAACGTCGTAAAAAGACAGGCTCCTAACTATGGCTACACCTTC.

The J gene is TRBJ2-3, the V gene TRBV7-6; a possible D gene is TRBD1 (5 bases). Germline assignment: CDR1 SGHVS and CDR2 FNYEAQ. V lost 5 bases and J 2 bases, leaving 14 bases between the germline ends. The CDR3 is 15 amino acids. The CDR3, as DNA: TGTGCCAGCAGCCTCGGCAGTGGACACACAGATACGCAGTATTTT. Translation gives CASSLGSGHTDTQYF.